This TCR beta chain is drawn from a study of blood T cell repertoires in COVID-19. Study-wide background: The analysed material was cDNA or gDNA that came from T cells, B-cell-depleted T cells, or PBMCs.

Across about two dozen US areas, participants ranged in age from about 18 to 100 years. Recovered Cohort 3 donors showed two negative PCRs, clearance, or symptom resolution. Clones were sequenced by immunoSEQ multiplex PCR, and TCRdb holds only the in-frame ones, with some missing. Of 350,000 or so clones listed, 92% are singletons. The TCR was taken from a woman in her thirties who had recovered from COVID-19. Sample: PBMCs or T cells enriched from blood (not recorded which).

The CDR3 DNA is TGTGCCAGCAGCTTAGTAGCGGCCAGCTACGAGCAGTACTTC. It encodes CASSLVAASYEQYF. The chain employs TRBV7-2 and TRBJ2-7, with D possibly being TRBD2 (6 bases). V was pared by 1 base and J by 3 bases, with 10 bases between. From germline, CDR1 is SGHTA and CDR2 FQGNSA. This CDR3 is built from 14 residues.